Below, 3 T cell receptor beta chains from the same sample are listed, as sequenced in a study of T cell changes during pregnancy in multiple sclerosis. Measured with immunoSEQ multiplex PCR; TCRdb has only the in-frame clones, and not every one. The sample has roughly 99,000 clones, 85% to 95% seen once. Sequencing was performed on peripheral blood, taken in the third trimester of pregnancy. These receptors were obtained from a female donor in good health, enrolled as a control in a pregnancy study.

The rearrangement links TRBV9 to TRBJ1-3; TRBD1 is a possible D gene (6 bases). The CDR3 extends over 15 amino acids. Trimming removed 0 bases at V and 8 bases at J, with 15 bases between. Germline V lookup: CDR1 SGDLS, CDR2 YYNGEE. The CDR3 DNA is TGTGCCAGCAGCGTAGCTACGGGACAAAGGGACACCATATATTTT. It translates to CASSVATGQRDTIYF.

This clone has just one count. The chain uses TRBV21-1 and TRBJ2-7; the table's TRBD1 call for D was not verified on the DNA. TRBV21-1 counts as a pseudogene. This CDR3 has 16 residues. CDR3 in DNA: TGTGCCACGGACCTCGGGACAGGGGGCTTATGCTACGAGCAGTACTTC. Translation gives CATDLGTGGLCYEQYF.

The CDR3 loop reads CASSFREGSPLHF. The CDR3 nucleotides are TGTGCCAGCAGCTTCAGGGAAGGTTCACCCCTCCACTTT. The rearrangement uses TRBV5-8 and TRBJ1-6; perhaps TRBD1 as D (5 bases). This CDR3 spans 13 amino acids. V shed 2 bases and J shed 9 bases, with 9 bases lying between them. Germline lookup yields CDR1 SGHTS and CDR2 YDEGEE.